One sample yielded the 19 T cell receptor beta chains listed below, sequenced in a study of blood T cell repertoires in COVID-19. The method was immunoSEQ multiplex PCR; TCRdb's version includes in-frame clones alone and lacks a portion of them. The sample includes 200,000 to 250,000 clones, 65% to 90% of them seen just once. The specimen was peripheral blood. The origin of the receptors is a man older than 75 with acute or convalescent COVID-19.

This clone was recorded only once. The V and J genes are TRBV14 and TRBJ1-6; TRBD1 might be the D (5 bases). In germline, CDR1 is SGHDN, CDR2 FVKESK. The germline V and J ends were trimmed by 3 bases and 9 bases, with 12 bases remaining between them. This CDR3 region has 14 residues. CDR3 residues: CASSQTGRASPLHF. The DNA of the CDR3 is TGTGCCAGCAGCCAGACGGGCAGGGCTTCACCCCTCCACTTT.

J is TRBJ1-6 and V is TRBV12-3 or TRBV12-4, with unresolved D. V dropped 6 bases and J dropped 10 bases, with 13 bases sitting between them. The CDR3 totals 13 residues. The CDR3 sequence is CASSGFLMSPLHF. The CDR3, as DNA: TGTGCCAGCAGCGGGTTCCTTATGTCACCCCTCCACTTT.

The chain has TRBV3-1 (or the pseudogene TRBV3-2) and TRBJ2-3, with 9 bases that match TRBD1. Germline CDR1 LGHDT, CDR2 YNNKEL (reference sequence). V lost 3 bases to trimming and J lost 7 bases; unmatched junction nucleotides: 8. The CDR3 has 15 residues. The CDR3 region has the DNA TGTGCCAGCAGCCAGGGACAGGGATGGAGATATACGCAGTATTTT. Amino acids: CASSQGQGWRYTQYF.

The CDR3 loop reads CSVRKTGGNTEAFF. The CDR3 DNA reads as TGCAGCGTCCGAAAGACAGGGGGGAACACTGAAGCTTTCTTT. The chain is built from TRBV29-1 and TRBJ1-1; 9 bases match TRBD1. The CDR3 totals 14 residues. V gave up 6 bases and J gave up 1 base; unmatched junction bases: 6. CDR1 is SQVTM and CDR2 is ANQGSEA in the germline V gene. Variable domain in full (rest from reference TRBV29-1 and TRBJ1-1): SAVISQKPSRDICQRGTSLTIQCQVDSQVTMMFWYRQQPGQSLTLIATANQGSEATYESGFVIDKFPISRPNLTFSTLTVSNMSPEDSSIYLCSVRKTGGNTEAFFGQGTRLTVV.

This chain joins TRBV27 and TRBJ2-1; 11 bases match TRBD2. V was pared by 8 bases and J by 6 bases, with 15 bases of the junction left unmatched. CDR1 is MNHEY, CDR2 SMNVEV, per germline (reference sequence). The length of the CDR3 is 17 residues. The DNA for the CDR3 is TGTGCCAGCCTATATAAACTAGCGGGAGCAGGCTTCAATGAGCAGTTCTTC. Translation: CASLYKLAGAGFNEQFF.

The chain recombines TRBV7-2 with TRBJ1-6, with a weak D call TRBD1 (5 bases). The CDR3 extends over 14 amino acids. With 2 bases removed from V and 10 bases from J, the gap between germline ends came to 12 bases. The V gene's germline CDR1 is SGHTA and CDR2 FQGNSA. CDR3 protein: CASSLNGGDSPLHF. CDR3 coding DNA: TGTGCCAGCAGCTTAAACGGGGGTGACTCACCCCTCCACTTT.

The rearrangement joins TRBV6-5 to TRBJ2-3; TRBD2 matches at 10 bases. Germline V gene sequence: CDR1 MNHEY, CDR2 SVGAGI. This CDR3 contains 15 residues. J lost 0 bases, V lost 8 bases, and 5 bases had no gene match. The CDR3 DNA reads as TGTGCCAGCGGACGGACTAGCGGAAGCACAGATACGCAGTATTTT. Encoded protein: CASGRTSGSTDTQYF.

The chain uses TRBV9 and TRBJ2-1, with TRBD2 matching over 12 bases. From germline, CDR1 is SGDLS and CDR2 YYNGEE. CDR3 length: 15 residues. With 0 bases clipped from V and 5 bases from J, the junction kept 0 bases outside the gene matches. As DNA, the CDR3 is TGTGCCAGCAGCGTAGGGACTAGCGGGGACAATGAGCAGTTCTTC. Its translation: CASSVGTSGDNEQFF.

The chain uses TRBV7-2 and TRBJ2-2; 13 bases match TRBD2. The germline gives CDR1 SGHTA, CDR2 FQGNSA. The CDR3 covers 16 residues. V lost 5 bases to trimming and J lost 4 bases; unmatched junction nucleotides: 4. The CDR3 DNA is TGTGCCAGCAGCACGAGGACTAGCGGGAGCACCGGGGAGCTGTTTTTT. Encoded protein: CASSTRTSGSTGELFF. The full variable domain, in which reference TRBV7-2 and TRBJ2-2 provide the parts outside the CDR3, is GAGVSQSPSNKVTEKGKDVELRCDPISGHTALYWYRQSLGQGLEFLIYFQGNSAPDKSGLPSDRFSAERTGGSVSTLTIQRTQQEDSAVYLCASSTRTSGSTGELFFGEGSRLTVL.

The chain employs TRBV6-5 and TRBJ2-7, with 7 bases fitting TRBD1. The germline V gene has CDR1 MNHEY and CDR2 SVGAGI. The trim removed 8 bases at V and 2 bases at J, leaving 9 bases unmatched. There are 14 residues in the CDR3. CDR3 coding DNA: TGTGCCAGCCGAGGGACAGTCTCTCCCTACGAGCAGTACGTC. This sequence encodes CASRGTVSPYEQYV.

V and J are TRBV7-2 and TRBJ2-3; D not resolved. Germline V gives CDR1 SGHTA, CDR2 FQGNSA. The V and J ends lost 2 bases and 4 bases respectively, with 7 bases between them. The CDR3 sequence is 13 residues long. CDR3 coding DNA: TGTGCCAGCAGCTTATTCCGAGCAGATACGCAGTATTTT. This translates into CASSLFRADTQYF.

The J gene is TRBJ2-5, the V gene TRBV23-1; D unclear. TRBV23-1 carries the ORF label, with uncertain function. This CDR3 comprises 14 residues. Trimming removed 0 bases from V and 1 base from J, with 6 bases in between. In DNA, the CDR3 is TGCGCCAGCAGTCAATCGGCAGGCCAAGAGACCCAGTACTTC. Translation gives CASSQSAGQETQYF.

Regarding this clone: A read error may produce the germline difference seen at one junction end. The chain recombines TRBV28 with TRBJ1-1; 9 nucleotides line up with TRBD1. Germline-derived CDR1 and CDR2 are MDHEN and SYDVKM. The CDR3 spans 12 residues. The CDR3 region is CASSPGSDRGKF. CDR3 DNA sequence: TGTGCCAGCAGTCCCGGATCCGACAGGGGGAAGTTT.

The chain has TRBV19 and TRBJ2-3; D is possibly TRBD1 (6 bases). V lost 1 base to trimming and J lost 5 bases, with 19 bases between them. In germline, CDR1 is LNHDA, CDR2 SQIVND (reference sequence). CDR3 length equals 17 residues. The chain's CDR3 is CASSIAAAAGDKDTQYF. The CDR3 region has the DNA TGTGCCAGTAGTATAGCGGCCGCGGCAGGGGATAAAGATACGCAGTATTTT. The full variable domain, rest sourced from reference TRBV19 and TRBJ2-3, is DGGITQSPKYLFRKEGQNVTLSCEQNLNHDAMYWYRQDPGQGLRLIYYSQIVNDFQKGDIAEGYSVSREKKESFPLTVTSAQKNPTAFYLCASSIAAAAGDKDTQYFGPGTRLTVL.

V usage is TRBV2 and J usage is TRBJ2-1; TRBD1 matches at 8 bases. CDR1 is SNHLY, CDR2 FYNNEI, per germline. The CDR3 spans 14 residues. Trimming at V came to 7 bases and at J to 10 bases, leaving 12 bases not matched to a gene. The CDR3 nucleotides are TGTGCCAGCACCTCGACAGGGGCCCTGAGGGAGCAGTTCTTC. Translating gives CASTSTGALREQFF.

The chain carries TRBV3-1 (or the pseudogene TRBV3-2) and TRBJ1-5; tentative D call: TRBD1 (5 bases). Germline V gene sequence: CDR1 LGHDT, CDR2 YNNKEL (reference sequence). The CDR3 length is 15 residues. V was pared by 0 bases and J by 5 bases, with 11 bases between. The CDR3 DNA reads as TGTGCCAGCAGCCAAGATAGCGGGGCCCATCAGCCCCAGCATTTT. Its protein product is CASSQDSGAHQPQHF.

The V call is TRBV6-2 or TRBV6-3, the J call TRBJ2-7; 9 bases match TRBD1. V shed 5 bases, J shed 5 bases, and the junction held 1 base outside the gene matches. In germline, CDR1 is MNHEY, CDR2 SVGEGT. This CDR3 is 12 amino acids long. CDR3 in DNA: TGTGCCAGCAGTCGGACAGGGGACGAGCAGTACGTC. Residues: CASSRTGDEQYV.

This clone was detected only once. The chain is built from TRBV6-6 and TRBJ2-7, with TRBD2 identical over 10 bases. CDR1 and CDR2 (germline): MNHNY, SVGAGI (reference sequence). V shed 8 bases, J shed 2 bases, and the junction held 12 bases outside the gene matches. CDR3 length: 16 residues. The CDR3 here is CASVNMASGGPYEQYV. The DNA for the CDR3 is TGTGCCAGCGTCAATATGGCTAGCGGGGGCCCCTACGAGCAGTACGTC.

The chain carries TRBV5-8 and TRBJ2-2; unclear D gene. V shed 4 bases and J shed 3 bases, with 4 bases lying between them. This CDR3 has 12 amino acids. CDR1 SGHTS and CDR2 YDEGEE come from the germline V gene. CDR3 loop: CASSRDTGELFF. The DNA of the CDR3 is TGTGCCAGCAGCAGAGACACCGGGGAGCTGTTTTTT.